This record covers a single T cell receptor (beta chain). This entry is derived from a study of blood T cell repertoires in COVID-19. Overall study: COVID-19 samples, acute and convalescent, were from the United States, Italy and Spain. In each case, the material was cDNA or gDNA derived from T cells, B-cell-depleted T cells, or PBMCs.

Residents of 20 to 25 US areas, aged roughly 18 to 89 years, made up the participants. Recovered Cohort 3 donors showed two negative PCRs, clearance, or symptom resolution. Clones were read by immunoSEQ multiplex PCR, and TCRdb kept only the in-frame ones, dropping some. The table records roughly 380,000 clones, about 90% of them present only once. The germline gives CDR1 SGHDT, CDR2 YYEEEE. V was trimmed by 1 base and J by 5 bases, leaving 10 bases between them. The CDR3 extends over 14 amino acids. The receptor's source is a woman in her twenties or thirties who had recovered from COVID-19. This chain uses TRBV5-6 with TRBJ1-5; D is ambiguous. The source material was PBMCs or T cells enriched from blood (not recorded which). The CDR3: CASSLLQGDQPQHF. CDR3 DNA: TGTGCCAGCAGCTTGTTACAAGGAGATCAGCCCCAGCATTTT.